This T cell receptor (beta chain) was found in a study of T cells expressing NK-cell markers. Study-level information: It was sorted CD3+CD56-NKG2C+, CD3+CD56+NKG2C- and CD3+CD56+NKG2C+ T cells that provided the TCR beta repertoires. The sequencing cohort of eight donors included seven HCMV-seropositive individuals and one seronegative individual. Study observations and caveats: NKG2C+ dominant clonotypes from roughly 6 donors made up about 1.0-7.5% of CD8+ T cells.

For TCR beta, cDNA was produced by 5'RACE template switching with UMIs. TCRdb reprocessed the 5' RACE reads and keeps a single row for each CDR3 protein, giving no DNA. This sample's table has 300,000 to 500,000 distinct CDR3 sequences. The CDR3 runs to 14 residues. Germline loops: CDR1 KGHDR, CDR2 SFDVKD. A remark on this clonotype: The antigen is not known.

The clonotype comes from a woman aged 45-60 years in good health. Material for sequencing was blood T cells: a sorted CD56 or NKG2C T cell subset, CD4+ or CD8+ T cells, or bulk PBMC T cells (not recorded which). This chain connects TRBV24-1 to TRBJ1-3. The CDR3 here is CATSDLRSGNTIYF.